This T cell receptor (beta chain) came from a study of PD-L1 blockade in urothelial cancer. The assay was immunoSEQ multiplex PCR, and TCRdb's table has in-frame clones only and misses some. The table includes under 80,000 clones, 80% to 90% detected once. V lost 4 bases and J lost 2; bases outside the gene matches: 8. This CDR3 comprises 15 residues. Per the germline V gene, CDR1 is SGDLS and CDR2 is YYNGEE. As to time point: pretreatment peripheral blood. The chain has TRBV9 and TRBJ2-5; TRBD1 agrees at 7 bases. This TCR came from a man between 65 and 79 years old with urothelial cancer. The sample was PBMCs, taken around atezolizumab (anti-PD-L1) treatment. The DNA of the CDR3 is TGTGCCAGCAGCTCAACGACAGGGTTTCAAGAGACCCAGTACTTC. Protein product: CASSSTTGFQETQYF.